This TCR beta chain was profiled in a study of blood T cell repertoires in COVID-19. As for the study in general: PBMCs, B-cell-depleted T cells, or T cells were the source of the cDNA or gDNA that made up the material.

Deletions cut 1 base from V and 0 bases from J, with 13 bases between. This CDR3 has 17 residues. Germline assignment: CDR1 SGHTA and CDR2 FQGNSA. Individuals aged roughly 18 to 95 years were recruited from about two dozen US areas. Participants had their cohort set by participant-reported clinical history. The method was immunoSEQ multiplex PCR; TCRdb's version includes in-frame clones alone and lacks a portion of them. The sample yields about 220,000 clones, 86% seen once. Sequencing was performed on PBMCs or T cells enriched from blood (not recorded which). This receptor was identified in a woman aged 35 to 49 with acute COVID-19. The V gene is TRBV7-2, the J gene TRBJ1-3, with D unresolved. The CDR3 reads CASSLGFSGVSGNTIYF. CDR3 nucleotide sequence: TGTGCCAGCAGCTTAGGATTCTCCGGGGTCTCTGGAAACACCATATATTTT.